Detailed here is one TCR beta chain. No antigen is known for it. Lactation, pregnancy, other autoimmune disease or uncontrolled infection led to exclusion of patients. V lost 3 bases and J lost 0, with 9 bases in between. The germline gives CDR1 KGHSH, CDR2 LQKENI. CDR3 length: 16 residues. The source of the sample is a study of T cells in Graves' hyperthyroidism and ophthalmopathy. RNA transcripts yielded amplified TCR beta CDR3 regions. First-round RT-PCR with HTBI primers amplified the TCR CDR3 region. TCRdb passed the multiplex PCR reads through MiXCR, listing each CDR3 protein once. Of about 380,000 distinct CDR3 sequences listed, about 18% are singletons. Study-wide points: In the analysis, a 13 V-J model separated ophthalmopathy from stable hyperthyroidism.

Sequencing used blood. This receptor was identified in a man aged 18 to 30 with Graves' ophthalmopathy. The chain carries TRBV18 and TRBJ1-6; D unclear. CDR3 residues: CASSPYIRSYNSPLHF. DNA for the CDR3: TGTGCCAGCTCACCTTACATTCGCTCCTATAATTCACCCCTCCACTTT.